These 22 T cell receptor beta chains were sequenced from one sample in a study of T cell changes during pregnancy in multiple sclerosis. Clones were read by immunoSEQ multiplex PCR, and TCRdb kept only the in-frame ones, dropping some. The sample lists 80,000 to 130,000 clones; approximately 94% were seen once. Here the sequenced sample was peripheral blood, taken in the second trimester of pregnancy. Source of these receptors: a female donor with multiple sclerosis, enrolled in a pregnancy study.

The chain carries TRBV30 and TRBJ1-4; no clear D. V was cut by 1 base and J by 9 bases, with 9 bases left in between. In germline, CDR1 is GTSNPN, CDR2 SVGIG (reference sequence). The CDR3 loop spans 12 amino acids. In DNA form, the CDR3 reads TGTGCCTGGAGTGGGGAGGGAAAAAAACTGTTTTTT. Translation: CAWSGEGKKLFF.

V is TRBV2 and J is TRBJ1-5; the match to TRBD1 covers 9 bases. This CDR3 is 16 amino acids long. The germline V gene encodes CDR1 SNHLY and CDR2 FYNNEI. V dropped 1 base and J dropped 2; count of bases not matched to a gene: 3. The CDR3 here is CASSEGRTGGNQPQHF. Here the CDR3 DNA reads TGTGCCAGCAGTGAAGGGAGGACAGGGGGCAATCAGCCCCAGCATTTT.

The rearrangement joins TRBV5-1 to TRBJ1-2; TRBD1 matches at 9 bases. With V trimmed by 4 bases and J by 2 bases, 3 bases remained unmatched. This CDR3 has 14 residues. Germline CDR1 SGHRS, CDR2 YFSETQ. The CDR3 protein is CASSGTGYNYGYTF. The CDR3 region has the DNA TGCGCCAGCAGCGGGACAGGGTACAACTATGGCTACACCTTC.

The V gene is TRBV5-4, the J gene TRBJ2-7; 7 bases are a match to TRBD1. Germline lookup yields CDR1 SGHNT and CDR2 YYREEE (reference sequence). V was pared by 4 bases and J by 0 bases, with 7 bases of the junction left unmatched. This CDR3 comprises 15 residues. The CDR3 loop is CASSPMGQTSYEQYF. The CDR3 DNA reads TGTGCCAGCAGCCCCATGGGACAGACCTCCTACGAGCAGTACTTC.

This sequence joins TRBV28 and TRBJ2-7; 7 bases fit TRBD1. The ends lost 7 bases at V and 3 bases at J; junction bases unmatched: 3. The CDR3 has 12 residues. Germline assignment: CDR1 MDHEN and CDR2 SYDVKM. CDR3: CASTAGGYEQYF. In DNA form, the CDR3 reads TGTGCCAGCACGGCAGGGGGCTACGAGCAGTACTTC.

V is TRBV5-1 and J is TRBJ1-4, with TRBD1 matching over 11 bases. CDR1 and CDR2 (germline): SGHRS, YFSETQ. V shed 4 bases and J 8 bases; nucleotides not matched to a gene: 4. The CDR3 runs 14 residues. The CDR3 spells CASSPGQGGEKLFF. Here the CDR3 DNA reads TGCGCCAGCAGCCCGGGACAGGGGGGGGAAAAACTGTTTTTT. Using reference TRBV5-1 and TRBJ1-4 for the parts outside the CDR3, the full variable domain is KAGVTQTPRYLIKTRGQQVTLSCSPISGHRSVSWYQQTPGQGLQFLFEYFSETQRNKGNFPGRFSGRQFSNSRSEMNVSTLELGDSALYLCASSPGQGGEKLFFGSGTQLSVL.

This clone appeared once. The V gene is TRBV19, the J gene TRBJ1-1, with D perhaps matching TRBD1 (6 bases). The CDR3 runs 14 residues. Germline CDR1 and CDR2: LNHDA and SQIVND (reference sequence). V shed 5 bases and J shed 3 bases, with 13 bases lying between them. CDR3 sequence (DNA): TGTGCCAGTAGTCCAAACTACAGGGACACTGAAGCTTTCTTT. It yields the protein CASSPNYRDTEAFF.

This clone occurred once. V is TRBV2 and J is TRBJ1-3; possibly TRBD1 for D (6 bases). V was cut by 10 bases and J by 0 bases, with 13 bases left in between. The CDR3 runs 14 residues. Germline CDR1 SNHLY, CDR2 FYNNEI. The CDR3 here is CATVTGISGNTIYF. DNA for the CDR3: TGTGCCACCGTTACAGGGATCTCTGGAAACACCATATATTTT. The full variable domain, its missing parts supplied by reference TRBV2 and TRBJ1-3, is EPEVTQTPSHQVTQMGQEVILRCVPISNHLYFYWYRQILGQKVEFLVSFYNNEISEKSEIFDDQFSVERPDGSNFTLKIRSTKLEDSAMYFCATVTGISGNTIYFGEGSWLTVV.

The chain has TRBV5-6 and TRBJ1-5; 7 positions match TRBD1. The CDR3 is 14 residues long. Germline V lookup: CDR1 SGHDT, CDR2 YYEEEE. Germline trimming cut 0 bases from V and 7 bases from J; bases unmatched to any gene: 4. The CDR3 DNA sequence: TGTGCCAGCAGCTTGGGAGGGGGCGGACAGCCCCAGCATTTT. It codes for CASSLGGGGQPQHF.

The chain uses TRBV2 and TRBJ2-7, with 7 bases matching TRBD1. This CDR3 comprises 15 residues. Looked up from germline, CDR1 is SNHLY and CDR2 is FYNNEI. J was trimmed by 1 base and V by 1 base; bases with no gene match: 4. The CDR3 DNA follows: TGTGCCAGCAGTGAAGGAGGACAGGCGTCCTACGAGCAGTACTTC. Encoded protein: CASSEGGQASYEQYF.

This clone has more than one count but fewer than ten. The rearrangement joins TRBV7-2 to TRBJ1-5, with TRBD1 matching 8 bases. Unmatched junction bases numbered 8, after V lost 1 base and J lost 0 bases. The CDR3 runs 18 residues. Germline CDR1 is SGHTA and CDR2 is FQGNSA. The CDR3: CASSLDKTGGYSNQPQHF. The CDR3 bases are TGTGCCAGCAGCTTAGACAAAACAGGGGGTTATAGCAATCAGCCCCAGCATTTT. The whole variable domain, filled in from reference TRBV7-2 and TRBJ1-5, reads GAGVSQSPSNKVTEKGKDVELRCDPISGHTALYWYRQSLGQGLEFLIYFQGNSAPDKSGLPSDRFSAERTGGSVSTLTIQRTQQEDSAVYLCASSLDKTGGYSNQPQHFGDGTRLSIL.

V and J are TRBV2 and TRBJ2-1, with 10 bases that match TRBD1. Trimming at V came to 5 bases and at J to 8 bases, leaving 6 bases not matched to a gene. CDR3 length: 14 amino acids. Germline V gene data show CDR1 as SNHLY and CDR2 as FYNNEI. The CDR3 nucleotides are TGTGCCAGCAGTCCCGGGACAGGGGTCCATGAGCAGTTCTTC. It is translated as CASSPGTGVHEQFF.

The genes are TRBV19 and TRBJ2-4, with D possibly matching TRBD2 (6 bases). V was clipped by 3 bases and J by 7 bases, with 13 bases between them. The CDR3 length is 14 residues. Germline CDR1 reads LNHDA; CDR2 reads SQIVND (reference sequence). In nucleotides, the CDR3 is TGTGCCAGTAGTATGCGGGACCGGGGGAACATTCAGTACTTC. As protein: CASSMRDRGNIQYF.

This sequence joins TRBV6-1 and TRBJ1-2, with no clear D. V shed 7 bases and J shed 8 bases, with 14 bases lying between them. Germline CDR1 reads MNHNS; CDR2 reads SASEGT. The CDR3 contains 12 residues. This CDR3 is CASTPLSRGYTF. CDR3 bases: TGTGCCAGCACTCCCCTAAGTCGGGGCTACACCTTC.

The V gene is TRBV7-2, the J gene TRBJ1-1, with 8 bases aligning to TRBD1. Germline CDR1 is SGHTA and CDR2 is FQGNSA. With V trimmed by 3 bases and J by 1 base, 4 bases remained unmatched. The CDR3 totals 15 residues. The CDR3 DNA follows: TGTGCCAGCAGCTTGGCCGGACAGGGGAACACTGAAGCTTTCTTT. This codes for CASSLAGQGNTEAFF.

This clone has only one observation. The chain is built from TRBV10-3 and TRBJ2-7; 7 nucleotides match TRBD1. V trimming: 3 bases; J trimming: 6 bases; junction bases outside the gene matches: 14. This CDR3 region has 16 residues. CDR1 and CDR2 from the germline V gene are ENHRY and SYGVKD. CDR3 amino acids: CAISDPGQTGKVEQYF. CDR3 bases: TGTGCCATCAGTGATCCGGGACAGACAGGGAAGGTCGAGCAGTACTTC.

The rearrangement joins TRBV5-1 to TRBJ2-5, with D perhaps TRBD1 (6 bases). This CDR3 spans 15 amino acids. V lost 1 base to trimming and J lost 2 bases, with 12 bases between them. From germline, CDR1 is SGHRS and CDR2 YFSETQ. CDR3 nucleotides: TGCGCCAGCAGCTTGTCTCAGGGGTCTCAAGAGACCCAGTACTTC. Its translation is CASSLSQGSQETQYF.

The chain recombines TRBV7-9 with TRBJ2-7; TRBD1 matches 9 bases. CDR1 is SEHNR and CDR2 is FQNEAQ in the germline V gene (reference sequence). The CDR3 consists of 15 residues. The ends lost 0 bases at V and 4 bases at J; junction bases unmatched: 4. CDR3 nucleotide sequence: TGTGCCAGCAGCTTAGCCCCGGGACAGGGATACGAGCAGTACTTC. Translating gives CASSLAPGQGYEQYF.

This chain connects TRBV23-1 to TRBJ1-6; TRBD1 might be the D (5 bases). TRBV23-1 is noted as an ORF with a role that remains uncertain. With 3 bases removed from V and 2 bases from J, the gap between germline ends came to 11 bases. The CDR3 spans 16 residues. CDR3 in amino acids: CASSHPTGTYNSPLHF. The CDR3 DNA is TGCGCCAGCAGTCACCCTACAGGAACCTATAATTCACCCCTCCACTTT.

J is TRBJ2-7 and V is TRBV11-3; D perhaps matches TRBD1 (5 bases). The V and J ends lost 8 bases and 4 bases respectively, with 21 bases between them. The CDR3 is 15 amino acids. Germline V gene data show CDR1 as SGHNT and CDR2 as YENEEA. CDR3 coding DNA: TGTGCCAGCCCCCAACCCCAGGGCCCAGGTTACGAGCAGTACTTC. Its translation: CASPQPQGPGYEQYF.

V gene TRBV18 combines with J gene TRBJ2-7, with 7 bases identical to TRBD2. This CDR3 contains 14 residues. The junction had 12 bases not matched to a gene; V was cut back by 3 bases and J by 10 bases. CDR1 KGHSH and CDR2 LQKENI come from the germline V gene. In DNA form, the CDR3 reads TGTGCCAGCTCACCTCAGGGTATAGCGGGTGATCAGTACTTC. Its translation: CASSPQGIAGDQYF. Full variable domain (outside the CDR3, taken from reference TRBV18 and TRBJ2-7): NAGVMQNPRHLVRRRGQEARLRCSPMKGHSHVYWYRQLPEEGLKFMVYLQKENIIDESGMPKERFSAEFPKEGPSILRIQQVVRGDSAAYFCASSPQGIAGDQYFGPGTRLTVT.

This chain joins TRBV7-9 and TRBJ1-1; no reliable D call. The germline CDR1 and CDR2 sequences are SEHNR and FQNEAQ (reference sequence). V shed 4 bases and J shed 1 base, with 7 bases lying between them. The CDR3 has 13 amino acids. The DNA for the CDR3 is TGTGCCAGCAGCTCACTGAGGAACACTGAAGCTTTCTTT. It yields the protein CASSSLRNTEAFF.